These 5 T cell receptor beta chains share one sample of origin, sequenced in a study of T cells in Graves' hyperthyroidism and ophthalmopathy. Using RNA transcripts as the source, TCR beta CDR3 regions were amplified. With the HTBI primer set, the TCR CDR3 went through a first round of RT-PCR. TCRdb independently ran MiXCR on the multiplex PCR reads; one entry per CDR3 protein. The sample includes around 420,000 distinct CDR3 sequences, approximately 14% seen only once; the top ten take about 5%. Sequencing was done on a sample of blood. These receptors were obtained from a woman under 30 with Graves' hyperthyroidism.

This clonotype was counted at least ten times. The rearrangement joins TRBV5-1 to TRBJ1-1; 9 bases line up with TRBD1. Trimming removed 7 bases from V and 4 bases from J; junction bases left unmatched: 11. Germline CDR1 reads SGHRS; CDR2 reads YFSETQ. The CDR3 totals 15 residues. CDR3 in amino acids: CASADRGGRATEAFF. The CDR3 coding sequence is TGCGCCAGCGCGGACAGGGGAGGGCGGGCCACTGAAGCTTTCTTT.

This clonotype was counted ten times or more. The chain carries TRBV6-1 and TRBJ2-1; D ambiguous. Trimming cost V 7 bases and J 7 bases, with 20 bases left between them. The CDR3 length is 15 residues. The germline CDR1 and CDR2 sequences are MNHNS and SASEGT. The DNA of the CDR3 is TGTGCCAGCAATTTAAGTGTCCTAGGGTCGAATGAGCAGTTCTTC. Translating it yields CASNLSVLGSNEQFF.

The V and J genes are TRBV24-1 and TRBJ2-7; possible D gene TRBD2, 5 bases. From germline, CDR1 is KGHDR and CDR2 SFDVKD. The CDR3 length is 13 residues. With 3 bases removed from V and 6 bases from J, the gap between germline ends came to 11 bases. CDR3 nucleotides: TGTGCCACCAGTGATGAGAGGGTACGCGAGCAGTACTTC. Protein sequence: CATSDERVREQYF.

The gene calls are TRBV20-1 and TRBJ1-5; D may be TRBD1 (5 bases). CDR1 and CDR2 from the germline V gene are DFQATT and SNEGSKA (reference sequence). The CDR3 loop spans 14 amino acids. V was shortened by 5 bases and J by 2 bases, with 13 bases between the two germline ends. The CDR3 bases are TGCAGTGCTGGAGGGACTCTCTGCAATCAGCCCCAGCATTTT. It translates to CSAGGTLCNQPQHF.

At least ten counts were recorded for this clonotype. In DNA form, the CDR3 reads TGTGCCAGCAGTTCCGCTAGCGGTGACACAGATACGCAGTATTTT. As protein: CASSSASGDTDTQYF. V and J are TRBV28 and TRBJ2-3; 7 bases align to TRBD2. V lost 4 bases and J lost 2; bases outside the gene matches: 6. CDR1 and CDR2 (germline): MDHEN, SYDVKM. The CDR3 extends over 15 amino acids.